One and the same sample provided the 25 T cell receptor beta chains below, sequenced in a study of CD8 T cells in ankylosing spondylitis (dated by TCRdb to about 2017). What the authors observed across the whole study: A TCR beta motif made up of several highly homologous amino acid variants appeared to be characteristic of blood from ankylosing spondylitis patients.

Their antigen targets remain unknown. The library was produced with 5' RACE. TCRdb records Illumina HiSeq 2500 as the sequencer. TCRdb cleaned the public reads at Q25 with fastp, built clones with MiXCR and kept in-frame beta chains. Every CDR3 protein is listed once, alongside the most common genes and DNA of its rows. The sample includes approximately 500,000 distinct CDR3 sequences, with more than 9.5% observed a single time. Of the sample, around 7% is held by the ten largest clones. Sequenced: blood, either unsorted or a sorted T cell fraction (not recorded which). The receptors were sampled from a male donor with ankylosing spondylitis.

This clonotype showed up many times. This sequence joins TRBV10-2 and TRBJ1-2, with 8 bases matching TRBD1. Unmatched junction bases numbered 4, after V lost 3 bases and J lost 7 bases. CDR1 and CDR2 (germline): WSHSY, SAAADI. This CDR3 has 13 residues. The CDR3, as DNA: TGCGCCAGCAGTGATCAGCAGGGGGCTGGCTACACCTTC. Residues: CASSDQQGAGYTF.

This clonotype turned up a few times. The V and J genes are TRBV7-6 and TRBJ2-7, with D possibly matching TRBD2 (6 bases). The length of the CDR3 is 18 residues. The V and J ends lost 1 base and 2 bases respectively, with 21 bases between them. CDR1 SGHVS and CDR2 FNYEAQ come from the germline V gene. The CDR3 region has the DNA TGTGCCAGCAGCTTAGGTTCCAGCGGGCCTTCCATCCCCTACGAGCAGTACTTC. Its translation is CASSLGSSGPSIPYEQYF.

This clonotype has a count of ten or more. The CDR3 loop reads CASSQTRGRPGTDTQYF. For the CDR3, the DNA is TGTGCCAGCAGCCAAACGCGCGGGAGGCCCGGCACAGATACGCAGTATTTT. The rearrangement uses TRBV14 and TRBJ2-3; 8 bases agree with TRBD2. The CDR3 length is 17 residues. The germline CDR1 and CDR2 sequences are SGHDN and FVKESK. The junction had 8 bases not matched to a gene; V was cut back by 2 bases and J by 1 base.

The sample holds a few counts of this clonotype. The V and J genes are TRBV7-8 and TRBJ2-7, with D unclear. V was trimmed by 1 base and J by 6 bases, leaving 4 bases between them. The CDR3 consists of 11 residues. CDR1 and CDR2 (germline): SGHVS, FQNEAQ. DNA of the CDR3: TGTGCCAGCAGCTTAGAGCTCGAGCAGTACTTC. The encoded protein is CASSLELEQYF.

CDR3 nucleotide sequence: TGTGCCAGCAGCCCTAGATCGGGCGGCACCGGGGAGCTGTTTTTT. Encoded protein: CASSPRSGGTGELFF. The chain combines TRBV7-2 with TRBJ2-2; D is undetermined. This CDR3 region has 15 residues. Germline V gives CDR1 SGHTA, CDR2 FQGNSA. V shed 5 bases and J shed 4 bases, with 14 bases lying between them.

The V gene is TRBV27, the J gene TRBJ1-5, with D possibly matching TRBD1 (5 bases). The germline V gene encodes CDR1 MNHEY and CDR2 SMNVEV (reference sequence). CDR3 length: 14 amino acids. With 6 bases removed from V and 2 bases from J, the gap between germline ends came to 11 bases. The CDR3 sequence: CASRRRGGNQPQHF. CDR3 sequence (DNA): TGTGCCAGCAGACGTCGGGGGGGCAATCAGCCCCAGCATTTT.

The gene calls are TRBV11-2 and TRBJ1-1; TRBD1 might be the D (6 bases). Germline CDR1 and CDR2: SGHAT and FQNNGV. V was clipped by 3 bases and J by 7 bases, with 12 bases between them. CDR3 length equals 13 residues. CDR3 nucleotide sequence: TGTGCCAGCAGCTTGGCAGGGGTAGGTGAAGCTTTCTTT. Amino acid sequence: CASSLAGVGEAFF.

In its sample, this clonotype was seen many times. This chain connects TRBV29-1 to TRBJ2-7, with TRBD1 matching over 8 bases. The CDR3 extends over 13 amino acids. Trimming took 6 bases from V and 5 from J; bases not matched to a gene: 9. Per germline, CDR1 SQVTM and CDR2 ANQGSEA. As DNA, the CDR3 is TGCAGCGTCGTCAAGACAGGGGCGGACGAGCAGTACTTC. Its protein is CSVVKTGADEQYF.

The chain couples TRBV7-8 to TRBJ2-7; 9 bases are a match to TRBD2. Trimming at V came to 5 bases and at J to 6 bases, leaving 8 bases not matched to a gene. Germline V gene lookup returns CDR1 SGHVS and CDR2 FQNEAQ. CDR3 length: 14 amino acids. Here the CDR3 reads CASSPMGLAREQYV. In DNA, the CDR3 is TGTGCCAGCAGCCCGATGGGACTAGCCCGCGAGCAGTACGTC.

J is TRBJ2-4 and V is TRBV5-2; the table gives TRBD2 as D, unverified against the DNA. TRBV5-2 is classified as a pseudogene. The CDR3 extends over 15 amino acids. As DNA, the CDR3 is TGCGCCAGCAGCCTTGAGGCGAGAGGGCCATACATTCAGTACTTC. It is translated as CASSLEARGPYIQYF.

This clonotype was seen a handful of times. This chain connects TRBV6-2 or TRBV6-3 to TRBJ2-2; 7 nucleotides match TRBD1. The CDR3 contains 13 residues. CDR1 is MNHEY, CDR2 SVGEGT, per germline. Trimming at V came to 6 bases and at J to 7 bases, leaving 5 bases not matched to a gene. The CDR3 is CASRTGYSGELFF. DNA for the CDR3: TGTGCCAGCAGGACAGGGTATAGCGGGGAGCTGTTTTTT.

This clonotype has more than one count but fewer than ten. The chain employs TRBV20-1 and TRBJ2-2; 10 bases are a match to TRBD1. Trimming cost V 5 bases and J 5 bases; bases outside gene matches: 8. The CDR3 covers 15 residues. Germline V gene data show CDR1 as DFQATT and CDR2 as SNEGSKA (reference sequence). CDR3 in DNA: TGCAGTGCTCGGTCGGGGACAGGGGTAACCGGGGAGCTGTTTTTT. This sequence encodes CSARSGTGVTGELFF.

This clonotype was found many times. The CDR3 DNA is TGCAGTGCGGGCAGGGGGCTGTTTGATCAGCCCCAGCATTTT. It specifies CSAGRGLFDQPQHF. The J gene is TRBJ1-5, the V gene TRBV20-1, with 8 bases lining up with TRBD1. The CDR3 totals 14 residues. The J segment lost 5 bases and the V segment lost 6 bases, leaving 9 bases of the junction unmatched. CDR1 and CDR2 (germline): DFQATT, SNEGSKA (reference sequence).

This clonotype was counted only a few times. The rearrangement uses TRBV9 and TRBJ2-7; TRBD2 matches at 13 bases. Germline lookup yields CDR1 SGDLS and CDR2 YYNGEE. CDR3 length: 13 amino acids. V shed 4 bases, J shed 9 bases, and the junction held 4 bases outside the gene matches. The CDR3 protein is CASSLGTSGTQYV. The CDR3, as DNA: TGTGCCAGCAGCCTCGGGACTAGCGGGACGCAGTACGTC.

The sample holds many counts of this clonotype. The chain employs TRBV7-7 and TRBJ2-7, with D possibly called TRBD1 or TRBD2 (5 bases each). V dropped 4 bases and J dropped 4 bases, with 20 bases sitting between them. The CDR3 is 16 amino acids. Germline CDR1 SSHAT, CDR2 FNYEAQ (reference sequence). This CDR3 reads CASSSEKKGRVYEQYV. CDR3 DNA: TGTGCCAGCAGCTCTGAGAAGAAGGGACGCGTATACGAGCAGTACGTC.

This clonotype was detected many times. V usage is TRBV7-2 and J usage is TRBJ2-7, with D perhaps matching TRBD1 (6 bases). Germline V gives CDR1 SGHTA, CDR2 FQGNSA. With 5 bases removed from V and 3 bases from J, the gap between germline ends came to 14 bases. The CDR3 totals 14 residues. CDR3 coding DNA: TGTGCCAGCAGCCCGCTGGCACAGGGCTACGAGCAGTACTTC. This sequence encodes CASSPLAQGYEQYF.

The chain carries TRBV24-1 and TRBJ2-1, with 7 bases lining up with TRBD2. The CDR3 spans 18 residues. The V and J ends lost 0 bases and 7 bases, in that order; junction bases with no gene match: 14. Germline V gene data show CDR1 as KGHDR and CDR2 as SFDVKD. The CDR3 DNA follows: TGTGCCACCAGTGATTTGGTGCAGGCTGGCGGGAGAGGGAATGAGCAGTTCTTC. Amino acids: CATSDLVQAGGRGNEQFF.

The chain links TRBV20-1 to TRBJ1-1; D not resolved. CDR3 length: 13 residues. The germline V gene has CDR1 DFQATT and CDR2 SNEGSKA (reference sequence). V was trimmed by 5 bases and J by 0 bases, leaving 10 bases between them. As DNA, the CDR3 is TGCAGTGCTCTAACATCTTTGAACACTGAAGCTTTCTTT. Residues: CSALTSLNTEAFF.

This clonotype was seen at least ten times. Here the CDR3 DNA reads TGCGCCAGCAGCCTCCGGACAGGGGGGGGTCAGCCCCAGCATTTT. This gives the protein CASSLRTGGGQPQHF. The chain employs TRBV4-1 and TRBJ1-5, with 10 positions matching TRBD1. Germline trimming cut 4 bases from V and 6 bases from J; bases unmatched to any gene: 6. The CDR3 runs to 15 residues. CDR1 MGHRA and CDR2 YSYEKL come from the germline V gene.

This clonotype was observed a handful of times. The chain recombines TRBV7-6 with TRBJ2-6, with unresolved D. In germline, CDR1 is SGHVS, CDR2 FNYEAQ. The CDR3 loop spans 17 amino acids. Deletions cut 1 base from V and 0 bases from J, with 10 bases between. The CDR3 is CASSLVGWSSGANVLTF. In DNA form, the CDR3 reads TGTGCCAGCAGCTTAGTAGGGTGGAGCTCTGGGGCCAACGTCCTGACTTTC.

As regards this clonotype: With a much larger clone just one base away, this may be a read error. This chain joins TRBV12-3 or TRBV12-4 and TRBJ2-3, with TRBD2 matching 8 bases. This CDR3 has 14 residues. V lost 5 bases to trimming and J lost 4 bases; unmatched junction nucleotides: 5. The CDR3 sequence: CASSRLARADTQYF. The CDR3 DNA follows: TGTGCCAGCAGTCGACTAGCGCGAGCAGATACGCAGTATTTT.

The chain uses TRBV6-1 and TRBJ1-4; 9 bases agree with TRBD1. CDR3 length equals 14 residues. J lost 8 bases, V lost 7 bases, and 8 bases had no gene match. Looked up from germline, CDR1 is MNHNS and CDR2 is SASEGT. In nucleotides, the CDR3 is TGTGCCAGCACCCTGGGACAGGGTGACGAAAAACTGTTTTTT. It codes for CASTLGQGDEKLFF.

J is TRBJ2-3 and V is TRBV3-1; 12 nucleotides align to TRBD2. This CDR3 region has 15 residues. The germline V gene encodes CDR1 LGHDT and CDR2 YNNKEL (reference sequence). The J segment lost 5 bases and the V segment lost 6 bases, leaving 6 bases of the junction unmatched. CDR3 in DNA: TGTGCCAGCAGTACGACTAGCGGGAGTGGAGATACGCAGTATTTT. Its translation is CASSTTSGSGDTQYF.

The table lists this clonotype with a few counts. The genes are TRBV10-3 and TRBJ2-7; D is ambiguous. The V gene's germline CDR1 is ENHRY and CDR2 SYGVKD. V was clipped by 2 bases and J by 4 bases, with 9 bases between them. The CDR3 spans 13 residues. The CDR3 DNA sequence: TGTGCCATCAGTGAGGTATACGGTTACGAGCAGTACTTC. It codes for CAISEVYGYEQYF.

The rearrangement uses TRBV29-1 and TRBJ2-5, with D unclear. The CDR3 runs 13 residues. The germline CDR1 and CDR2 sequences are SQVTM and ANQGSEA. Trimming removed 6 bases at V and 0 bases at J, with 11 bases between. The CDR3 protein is CSVAPTDQETQYF. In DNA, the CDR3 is TGCAGCGTAGCCCCGACGGACCAAGAGACCCAGTACTTC.